Following are 20 T cell receptor beta chains from one sample sequenced in a study of blood T cell repertoires in COVID-19. Measured with immunoSEQ multiplex PCR; TCRdb has only the in-frame clones, and not every one. This sample has approximately 230,000 clones, with approximately 86% found just once. Sequences were obtained from PBMCs or T cells enriched from blood (not recorded which). The receptors come from a young woman with acute COVID-19.

This clone was seen a single time. The chain uses TRBV19 and TRBJ2-1; D is perhaps TRBD2 (6 bases). Trimming removed 1 base from V and 0 bases from J, with 13 bases in between. The CDR3 is 17 amino acids. Looked up from germline, CDR1 is LNHDA and CDR2 is SQIVND (reference sequence). This CDR3 is CASSIGRAAYSYNEQFF. Here the CDR3 DNA reads TGTGCCAGTAGTATAGGGAGGGCCGCGTACTCCTACAATGAGCAGTTCTTC. Drawing the rest from reference TRBV19 and TRBJ2-1, the complete variable domain is DGGITQSPKYLFRKEGQNVTLSCEQNLNHDAMYWYRQDPGQGLRLIYYSQIVNDFQKGDIAEGYSVSREKKESFPLTVTSAQKNPTAFYLCASSIGRAAYSYNEQFFGPGTRLTVL.

The rearrangement uses TRBV2 and TRBJ2-1; a possible D gene is TRBD1 (5 bases). Trimming pared 6 bases from V and 0 bases from J, leaving 9 bases between. CDR1 and CDR2 (germline): SNHLY, FYNNEI. The CDR3 runs 14 residues. The CDR3 nucleotides are TGTGCCAGCAGAGGGGCCAGCTCCTACAATGAGCAGTTCTTC. This encodes CASRGASSYNEQFF.

A single count supports this clone. The rearrangement uses TRBV2 and TRBJ2-7; D gene unclear. The CDR3 sequence is 12 residues long. CDR1 and CDR2 from the germline V gene are SNHLY and FYNNEI. Trimming removed 3 bases from V and 3 bases from J, with 6 bases in between. This chain's CDR3 is CASSDLYYEQYF. The CDR3 bases are TGTGCCAGCAGTGATCTGTACTACGAGCAGTACTTC.

The genes are TRBV29-1 and TRBJ2-7, with 7 bases identical to TRBD1. With 6 bases clipped from V and 3 bases from J, the junction kept 5 bases outside the gene matches. Germline V CDR1 and CDR2: SQVTM, ANQGSEA. The CDR3 is 12 amino acids. CDR3 sequence: CSVGQVGYEQYF. The CDR3 nucleotides are TGCAGCGTCGGACAGGTCGGCTACGAGCAGTACTTC.

The gene calls are TRBV4-1 and TRBJ1-2, with a possible D match to TRBD1 (6 bases). Looked up from germline, CDR1 is MGHRA and CDR2 is YSYEKL. The CDR3 totals 16 residues. V lost 1 base to trimming and J lost 8 bases, with 20 bases between them. The CDR3 nucleotides are TGCGCCAGCAGCCAAGTTGGCAGGGGCTTGGAGCGCGGCTACACCTTC. Translation gives CASSQVGRGLERGYTF.

V usage is TRBV2 and J usage is TRBJ1-1, with a possible D match to TRBD1 (5 bases). V dropped 7 bases and J dropped 4 bases, with 13 bases sitting between them. Germline V gene sequence: CDR1 SNHLY, CDR2 FYNNEI. The CDR3 has 13 amino acids. CDR3 amino acids: CASTDTGATEAFF. The DNA for the CDR3 is TGTGCCAGCACTGACACAGGCGCCACTGAAGCTTTCTTT.

This rearrangement joins TRBV9 to TRBJ2-5; D remains unclear. Germline-derived CDR1 and CDR2 are SGDLS and YYNGEE. The CDR3 contains 13 residues. V lost 4 bases and J lost 1, with 8 bases in between. CDR3 region: CASSLQAQETQYF. CDR3 nucleotides: TGTGCCAGCAGCCTCCAGGCCCAAGAGACCCAGTACTTC.

The gene calls are TRBV5-5 and TRBJ1-3; weak D call: TRBD1 (5 bases). There are 14 residues in the CDR3. The ends were cut back, 6 bases at V and 4 bases at J, with 14 bases in the middle. Germline assignment: CDR1 SGHKS and CDR2 YYEKEE (reference sequence). The CDR3 sequence is CASNPGSRGNTIYF. CDR3 coding DNA: TGTGCCAGCAATCCAGGGTCGAGGGGAAACACCATATATTTT.

V gene TRBV5-6 combines with J gene TRBJ1-5; 9 bases map to TRBD1. The germline V gene has CDR1 SGHDT and CDR2 YYEEEE. The CDR3 covers 15 residues. Unmatched junction bases numbered 7, after V lost 2 bases and J lost 7 bases. CDR3 in amino acids: CASSLRDRVGQPQHF. DNA for the CDR3: TGTGCCAGCAGCTTAAGGGACAGGGTCGGGCAGCCCCAGCATTTT. The full variable domain, in which reference TRBV5-6 and TRBJ1-5 provide the parts outside the CDR3, is DAGVTQSPTHLIKTRGQQVTLRCSPKSGHDTVSWYQQALGQGPQFIFQYYEEEERQRGNFPDRFSGHQFPNYSSELNVNALLLGDSALYLCASSLRDRVGQPQHFGDGTRLSIL.

This clone showed up just once. The chain joins TRBV6-5 to TRBJ2-2, with D possibly TRBD1 on 7 matching bases. CDR3 length: 15 amino acids. CDR1 MNHEY and CDR2 SVGAGI come from the germline V gene. V was clipped by 5 bases and J by 5 bases, with 15 bases between them. The CDR3 loop is CASSISTGRTGELFF. DNA for the CDR3: TGTGCCAGCAGTATATCGACAGGGAGGACCGGGGAGCTGTTTTTT.

This clone was seen only once. This sequence joins TRBV3-1 (or the pseudogene TRBV3-2) and TRBJ2-7; D perhaps matches TRBD2 (5 bases). From germline, CDR1 is LGHDT and CDR2 YNNKEL (reference sequence). The CDR3 spans 15 residues. With 5 bases removed from V and 2 bases from J, the gap between germline ends came to 16 bases. DNA for the CDR3: TGTGCCAGCAGCTACAAACGGGGAGCGGCCTACGAGCAGTACTTC. Protein: CASSYKRGAAYEQYF.

The V gene is TRBV5-1, the J gene TRBJ1-4, with 12 bases matching TRBD1. The germline CDR1 and CDR2 sequences are SGHRS and YFSETQ. Losses at the gene ends were 0 bases for V and 8 bases for J; bases not matched to a gene: 2. The CDR3 loop spans 15 amino acids. CDR3 DNA sequence: TGCGCCAGCAGCTTGGCGGGACAGGGGGCCGAAAAACTGTTTTTT. Its protein is CASSLAGQGAEKLFF.

This clone came up a few times. The V and J genes are TRBV7-8 and TRBJ2-5; D not certain. The CDR3 covers 17 residues. V was clipped by 2 bases and J by 4 bases, with 20 bases between them. Germline V gene sequence: CDR1 SGHVS, CDR2 FQNEAQ. For the CDR3, the DNA is TGTGCCAGCAGCTTAAGTATCACGACCACCAGGCGAGAGACCCAGTACTTC. Protein: CASSLSITTTRRETQYF.

This chain connects TRBV9 to TRBJ2-2; 12 positions match TRBD2. J lost 8 bases, V lost 1 base, and 15 bases had no gene match. This CDR3 has 19 residues. In germline, CDR1 is SGDLS, CDR2 YYNGEE. Here the CDR3 reads CASSVFGLAGSSSAGELFF. DNA of the CDR3: TGTGCCAGCAGCGTATTCGGACTAGCGGGATCTTCCTCAGCGGGGGAGCTGTTTTTT.

The chain links TRBV27 to TRBJ2-7; D unclear. CDR1 MNHEY and CDR2 SMNVEV come from the germline V gene (reference sequence). The V end was cut by 6 bases, the J end by 0 bases, with 12 bases between. The CDR3 has 14 residues. The CDR3 sequence is CASRASWRSYEQYF. The CDR3 DNA follows: TGTGCCAGCAGAGCGTCTTGGCGCTCCTACGAGCAGTACTTC.

The chain employs TRBV6-1 and TRBJ2-1, with 7 bases lining up with TRBD1. The CDR3 is 14 amino acids. CDR1 and CDR2 from the germline V gene are MNHNS and SASEGT. V trimming: 3 bases; J trimming: 6 bases; junction bases outside the gene matches: 5. CDR3: CASSDQTGSNEQFF. In DNA form, the CDR3 reads TGTGCCAGCAGTGACCAGACAGGGAGCAATGAGCAGTTCTTC.

This clone has a handful of counts. Here the CDR3 reads CATSATGSGNQPQHF. In DNA form, the CDR3 reads TGTGCCACCAGCGCGACAGGGTCGGGCAATCAGCCCCAGCATTTT. The chain uses TRBV24-1 and TRBJ1-5; 7 positions match TRBD1. CDR3 length equals 15 residues. J gave up 2 bases and V 7 bases, and 7 bases lay outside the gene matches. Per the germline V gene, CDR1 is KGHDR and CDR2 is SFDVKD.

The rearrangement joins TRBV6-5 to TRBJ2-2; 8 bases are a match to TRBD1. Germline V gene sequence: CDR1 MNHEY, CDR2 SVGAGI. The V and J ends lost 7 bases and 3 bases, in that order; junction bases with no gene match: 7. The CDR3 contains 15 residues. CDR3 in amino acids: CASNRGQVYTGELFF. The CDR3, as DNA: TGTGCCAGCAACCGGGGACAGGTTTACACCGGGGAGCTGTTTTTT.

This chain uses TRBV28 with TRBJ1-2; a weak D match, TRBD1 (5 bases). V lost 3 bases to trimming and J lost 7 bases, with 9 bases between them. The CDR3 runs to 12 residues. CDR1 and CDR2 (germline): MDHEN, SYDVKM. CDR3 nucleotide sequence: TGTGCCAGCAGTTTCCCAGGGTTTGGCTACACCTTC. Protein product: CASSFPGFGYTF.

The chain carries TRBV7-2 and TRBJ2-2; 12 nucleotides match TRBD2. Looked up from germline, CDR1 is SGHTA and CDR2 is FQGNSA. This CDR3 comprises 17 residues. V was clipped by 1 base and J by 3 bases; unmatched bases: 3. As DNA, the CDR3 is TGTGCCAGCAGCTTAGTTCCTAGCGGGGGGGACACCGGGGAGCTGTTTTTT. Translating it yields CASSLVPSGGDTGELFF.